This T cell receptor beta chain is drawn from a study of CD8 T cells in Susac syndrome. Study overall: Patients with Susac syndrome, at blood draw, were therapy-naive, on corticosteroids, or on intravenous immunoglobulin alone.

General study findings and limits: The TCR sequencing and HLA analysis in the study involved a relatively small number of individuals, as the study acknowledged.

This clonotype appeared a few times. The target antigen is unknown. Reverse transcription of 0.5 to 1 ug RNA was carried out with random hexamers. The method of amplification for TCR beta CDR3 was immunoSEQ multiplex PCR, covering 54 Vbeta and 13 Jbeta. TCRdb ran MiXCR on the immunoSEQ multiplex PCR reads and lists one entry per CDR3 protein. The sample has roughly 200,000 distinct CDR3 sequences; 94% are singletons. V was cut by 0 bases and J by 8 bases, with 16 bases left in between. The CDR3 contains 16 residues. CDR1 is MNHEY and CDR2 is SVGAGI in the germline V gene. Blood CD8+ and CD4+ T cells underwent high-throughput TCR beta sequencing.

The V and J genes are TRBV6-5 and TRBJ1-4; TRBD1 is a possible D gene (5 bases). Input material: CD4+ T cells from PBMCs. This TCR derives from a human donor with Susac syndrome. The CDR3: CASSYSGAGAEEKLFF. The CDR3 DNA is TGTGCCAGCAGTTACTCTGGGGCCGGGGCAGAAGAAAAACTGTTTTTT.